This TCR beta chain comes out of a study of cytomegalovirus exposure and HLA in healthy donors. The CDR3 runs to 14 residues. The V gene's germline CDR1 is SGDLS and CDR2 YYNGEE. J gave up 3 bases and V 4 bases, and 6 bases lay outside the gene matches. A multiplex PCR was run with 60 Vbeta primers and 13 Jbeta primers. The data were produced by immunoSEQ multiplex PCR, yet TCRdb's version contains in-frame clones alone and is incomplete. The sample includes about 200,000 clones, roughly three quarters seen only once; the top ten take 1.7%. The chain employs TRBV9 and TRBJ2-7; 8 bases map to TRBD1. Sequenced material: PBMCs. This TCR derives from a man aged 45-65 years in good health and CMV-seronegative. The CDR3 here is CASSSRTGSYEQYF. CDR3 nucleotide sequence: TGTGCCAGCAGCTCCCGGACAGGGAGCTACGAGCAGTACTTC.